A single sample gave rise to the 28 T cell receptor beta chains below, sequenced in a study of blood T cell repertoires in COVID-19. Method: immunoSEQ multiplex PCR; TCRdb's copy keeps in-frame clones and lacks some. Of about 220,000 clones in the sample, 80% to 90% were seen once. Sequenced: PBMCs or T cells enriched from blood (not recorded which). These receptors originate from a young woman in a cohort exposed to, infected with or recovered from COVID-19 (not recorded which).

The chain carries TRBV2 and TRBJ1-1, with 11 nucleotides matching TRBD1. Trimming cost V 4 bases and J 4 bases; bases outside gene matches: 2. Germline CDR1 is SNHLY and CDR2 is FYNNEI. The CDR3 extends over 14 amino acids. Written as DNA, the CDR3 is TGTGCCAGCAGTGGGGGGACAGGGGGCACTGAAGCTTTCTTT. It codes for CASSGGTGGTEAFF.

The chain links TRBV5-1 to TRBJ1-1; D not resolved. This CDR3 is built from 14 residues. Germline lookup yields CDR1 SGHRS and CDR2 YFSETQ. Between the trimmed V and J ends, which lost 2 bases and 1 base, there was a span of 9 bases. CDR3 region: CASSLSRPNTEAFF. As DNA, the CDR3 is TGCGCCAGCAGCTTAAGCAGGCCGAACACTGAAGCTTTCTTT.

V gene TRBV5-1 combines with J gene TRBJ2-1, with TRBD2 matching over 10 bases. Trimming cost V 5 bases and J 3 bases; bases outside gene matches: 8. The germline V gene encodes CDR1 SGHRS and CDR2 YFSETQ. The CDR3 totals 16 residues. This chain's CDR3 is CASSFLAGEVYNEQFF. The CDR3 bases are TGCGCCAGCAGTTTTCTAGCGGGAGAGGTCTACAATGAGCAGTTCTTC.

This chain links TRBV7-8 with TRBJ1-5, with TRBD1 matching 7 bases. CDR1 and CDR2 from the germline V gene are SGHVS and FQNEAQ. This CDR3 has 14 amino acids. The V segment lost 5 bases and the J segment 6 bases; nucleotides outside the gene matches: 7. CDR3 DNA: TGTGCCAGCAGCCCTAGTAGGGGGCCTCAGCCCCAGCATTTT. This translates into CASSPSRGPQPQHF.

The CDR3 sequence: CATSRDSEQFF. The CDR3 coding sequence is TGTGCCACCAGCAGGGACAGCGAGCAGTTCTTC. The chain has TRBV15 and TRBJ2-1; TRBD1 is a possible D gene (6 bases). Trimming removed 3 bases at V and 10 bases at J, with 7 bases between. The germline V gene encodes CDR1 LNHNV and CDR2 YYDKDF (reference sequence). This CDR3 has 11 amino acids.

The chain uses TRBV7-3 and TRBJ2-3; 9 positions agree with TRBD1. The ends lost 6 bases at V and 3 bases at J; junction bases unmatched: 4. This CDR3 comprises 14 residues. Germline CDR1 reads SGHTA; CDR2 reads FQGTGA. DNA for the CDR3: TGTGCCAGCAGTTTGGGACAGGGAACAGATACGCAGTATTTT. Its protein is CASSLGQGTDTQYF.

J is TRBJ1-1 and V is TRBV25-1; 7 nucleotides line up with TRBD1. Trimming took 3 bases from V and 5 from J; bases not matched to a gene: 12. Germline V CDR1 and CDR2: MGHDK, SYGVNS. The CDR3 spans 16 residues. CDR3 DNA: TGTGCCAGCAGTGATAGGGCAGGGGGTTTCGCTACTGAAGCTTTCTTT. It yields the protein CASSDRAGGFATEAFF. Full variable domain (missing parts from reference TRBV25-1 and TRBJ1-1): EADIYQTPRYLVIGTGKKITLECSQTMGHDKMYWYQQDPGMELHLIHYSYGVNSTEKGDLSSESTVSRIRTEHFPLTLESARPSHTSQYLCASSDRAGGFATEAFFGQGTRLTVV.

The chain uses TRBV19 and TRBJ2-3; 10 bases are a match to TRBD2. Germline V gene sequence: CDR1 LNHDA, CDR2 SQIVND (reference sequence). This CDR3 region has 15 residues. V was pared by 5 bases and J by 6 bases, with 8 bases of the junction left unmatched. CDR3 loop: CASSSGLARSDTQYF. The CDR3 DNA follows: TGTGCCAGTAGTTCGGGACTAGCGAGGTCGGATACGCAGTATTTT.

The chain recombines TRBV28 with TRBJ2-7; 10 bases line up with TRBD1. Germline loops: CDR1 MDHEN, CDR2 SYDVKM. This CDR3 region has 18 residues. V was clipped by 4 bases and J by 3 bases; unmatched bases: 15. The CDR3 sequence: CASSSHDRGPVVGYEQYF. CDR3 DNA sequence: TGTGCCAGCAGTTCCCATGACAGGGGGCCGGTTGTGGGCTACGAGCAGTACTTC.

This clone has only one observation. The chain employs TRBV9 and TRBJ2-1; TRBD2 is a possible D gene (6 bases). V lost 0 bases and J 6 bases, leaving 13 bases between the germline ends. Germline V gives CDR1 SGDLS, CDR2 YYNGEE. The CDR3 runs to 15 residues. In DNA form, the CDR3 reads TGTGCCAGCAGCGTAGCGGAGGGGATCGGCAATGAGCAGTTCTTC. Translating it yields CASSVAEGIGNEQFF.

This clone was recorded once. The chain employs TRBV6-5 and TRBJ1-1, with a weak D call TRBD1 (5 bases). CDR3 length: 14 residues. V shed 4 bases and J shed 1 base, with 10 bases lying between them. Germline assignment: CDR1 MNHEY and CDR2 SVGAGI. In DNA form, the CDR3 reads TGTGCCAGCAGTTCCACGACAGAGAACACTGAAGCTTTCTTT. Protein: CASSSTTENTEAFF.

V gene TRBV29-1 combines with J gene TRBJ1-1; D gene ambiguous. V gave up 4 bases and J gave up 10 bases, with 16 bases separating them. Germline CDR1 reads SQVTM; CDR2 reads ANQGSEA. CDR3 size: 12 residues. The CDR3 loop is CSVGADPGGAFF. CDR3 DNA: TGCAGCGTTGGTGCAGACCCCGGCGGAGCTTTCTTT.

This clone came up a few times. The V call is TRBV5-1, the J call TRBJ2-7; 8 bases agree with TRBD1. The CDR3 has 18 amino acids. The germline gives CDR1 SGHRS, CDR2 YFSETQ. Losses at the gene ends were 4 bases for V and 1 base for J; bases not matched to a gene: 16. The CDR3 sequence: CASSPRTGSGWGSYEQYF. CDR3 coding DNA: TGCGCCAGCAGCCCTAGGACAGGGTCGGGATGGGGATCCTACGAGCAGTACTTC.

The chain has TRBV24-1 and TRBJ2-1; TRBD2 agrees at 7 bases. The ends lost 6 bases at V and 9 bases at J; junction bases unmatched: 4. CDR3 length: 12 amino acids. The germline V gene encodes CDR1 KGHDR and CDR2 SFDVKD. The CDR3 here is CATSKLASEQFF. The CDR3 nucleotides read TGTGCCACCAGTAAACTAGCGTCTGAGCAGTTCTTC.

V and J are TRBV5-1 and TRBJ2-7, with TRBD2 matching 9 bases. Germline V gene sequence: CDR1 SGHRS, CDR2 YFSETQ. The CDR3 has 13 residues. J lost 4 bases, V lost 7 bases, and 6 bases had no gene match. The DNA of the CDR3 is TGCGCCAGCCAGCCGGCGGGAGGGTACGAGCAGTACTTC. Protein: CASQPAGGYEQYF.

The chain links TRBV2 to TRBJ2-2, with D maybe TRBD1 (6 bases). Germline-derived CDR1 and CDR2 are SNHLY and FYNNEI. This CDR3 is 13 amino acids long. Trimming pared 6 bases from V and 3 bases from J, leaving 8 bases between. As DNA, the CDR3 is TGTGCCAGCAGGGACAGTTACACCGGGGAGCTGTTTTTT. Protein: CASRDSYTGELFF.

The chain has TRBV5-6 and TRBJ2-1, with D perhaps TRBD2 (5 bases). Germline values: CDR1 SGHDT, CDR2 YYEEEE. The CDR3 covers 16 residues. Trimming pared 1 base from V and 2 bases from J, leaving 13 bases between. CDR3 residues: CASSLRRLAPYNEQFF. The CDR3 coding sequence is TGTGCCAGCAGCTTGCGACGGCTAGCTCCCTACAATGAGCAGTTCTTC.

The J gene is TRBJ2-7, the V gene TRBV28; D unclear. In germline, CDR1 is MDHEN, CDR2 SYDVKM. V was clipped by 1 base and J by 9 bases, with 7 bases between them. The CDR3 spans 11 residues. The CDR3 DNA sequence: TGTGCCAGCAGTTTATACAGTGGGCAGTACTTC. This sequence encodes CASSLYSGQYF.

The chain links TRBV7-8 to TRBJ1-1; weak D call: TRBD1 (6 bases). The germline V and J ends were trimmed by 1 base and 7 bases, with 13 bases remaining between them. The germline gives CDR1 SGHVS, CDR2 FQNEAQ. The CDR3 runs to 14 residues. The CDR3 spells CASSLVGGADEAFF. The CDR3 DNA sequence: TGTGCCAGCAGCTTAGTGGGGGGGGCGGATGAAGCTTTCTTT. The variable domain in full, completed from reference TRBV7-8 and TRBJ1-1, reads GAGVSQSPRYKVAKRGQDVALRCDPISGHVSLFWYQQALGQGPEFLTYFQNEAQLDKSGLPSDRFFAERPEGSVSTLKIQRTQQEDSAVYLCASSLVGGADEAFFGQGTRLTVV.

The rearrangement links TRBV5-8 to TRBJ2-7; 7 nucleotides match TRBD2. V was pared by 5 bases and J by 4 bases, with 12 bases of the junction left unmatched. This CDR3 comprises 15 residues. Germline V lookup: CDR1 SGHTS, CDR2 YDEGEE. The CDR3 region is CASSRQGSGYYEQYF. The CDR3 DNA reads TGTGCCAGCAGTCGCCAGGGTAGCGGGTATTACGAGCAGTACTTC.

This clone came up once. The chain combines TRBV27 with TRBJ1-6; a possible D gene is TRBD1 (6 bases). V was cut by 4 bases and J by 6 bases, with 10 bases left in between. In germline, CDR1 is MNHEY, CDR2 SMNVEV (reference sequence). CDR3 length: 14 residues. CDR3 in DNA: TGTGCCAGCAGTTCGCGACAGGTTAATTCACCCCTCCACTTT. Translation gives CASSSRQVNSPLHF.

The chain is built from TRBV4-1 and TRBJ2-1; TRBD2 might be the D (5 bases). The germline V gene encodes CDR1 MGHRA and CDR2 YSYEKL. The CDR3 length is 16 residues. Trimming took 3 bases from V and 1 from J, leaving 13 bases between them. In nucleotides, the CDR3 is TGCGCCAGCAGCCAGGGAGAGGAGCGGTCCTACAATGAGCAGTTCTTC. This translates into CASSQGEERSYNEQFF.

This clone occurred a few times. CDR3 nucleotides: TGCGCCAGCAGCCCGGGACTCGGAAACACCATATATTTT. It translates to CASSPGLGNTIYF. The genes are TRBV5-1 and TRBJ1-3; TRBD1 might be the D (5 bases). The CDR3 spans 13 residues. Germline V CDR1 and CDR2: SGHRS, YFSETQ. Trimming stripped 4 bases from V and 4 bases from J, with 9 bases between.

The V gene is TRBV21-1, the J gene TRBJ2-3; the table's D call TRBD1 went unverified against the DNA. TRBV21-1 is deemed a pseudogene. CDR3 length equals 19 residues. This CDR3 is CASSKDTQGFFDGTDTQYF. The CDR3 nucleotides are TGTGCCAGCAGCAAAGACACACAGGGTTTTTTCGATGGCACAGATACGCAGTATTTT.

Here the CDR3 DNA reads TGTGCCAGTAGTCCTGGACAGGGGCGAAATCAGCCCCAGCATTTT. This codes for CASSPGQGRNQPQHF. This rearrangement joins TRBV19 to TRBJ1-5; 9 nucleotides line up with TRBD1. With 5 bases clipped from V and 4 bases from J, the junction kept 6 bases outside the gene matches. The germline gives CDR1 LNHDA, CDR2 SQIVND (reference sequence). The CDR3 runs to 15 residues.

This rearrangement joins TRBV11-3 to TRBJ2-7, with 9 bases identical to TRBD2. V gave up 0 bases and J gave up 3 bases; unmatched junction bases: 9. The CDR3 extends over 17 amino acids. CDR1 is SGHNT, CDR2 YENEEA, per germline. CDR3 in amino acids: CASSLDPRIAGVYEQYF. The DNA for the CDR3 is TGTGCCAGCAGCTTAGATCCCCGTATAGCGGGAGTCTACGAGCAGTACTTC.

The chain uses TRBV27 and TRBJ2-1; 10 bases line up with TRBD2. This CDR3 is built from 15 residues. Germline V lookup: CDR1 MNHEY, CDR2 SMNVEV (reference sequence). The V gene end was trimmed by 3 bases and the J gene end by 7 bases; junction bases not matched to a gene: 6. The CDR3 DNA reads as TGTGCCAGCAGTTTTAGGCTAGCGGGGGTAAATGAGCAGTTCTTC. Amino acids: CASSFRLAGVNEQFF.

The CDR3 DNA follows: TGCGCCAGCCAAGGAGTCCCGGGCTCCTACAATGAGCAGTTCTTC. Translated, it gives CASQGVPGSYNEQFF. V usage is TRBV5-1 and J usage is TRBJ2-1, with no clear D. V gave up 7 bases and J gave up 0 bases, with 14 bases separating them. CDR1 and CDR2 (germline): SGHRS, YFSETQ. The CDR3 length is 15 residues.